The 11 T cell receptor beta chains below come from one sample, sequenced in a study of shared clonotypes between healthy human individuals (dated by TCRdb to 2020 to 2021). Library preparation used the immunoSEQ multiplex PCR assay. What TCRdb holds here is the immuneACCESS table cut down to in-frame rearrangements. Part of the clones is not present; checked against another copy, under half of the missing clones reflect an unresolved V gene, and the others are unexplained. The sample table contains about 2.4 million clones; only one count was recorded for approximately 93% of them. The top ten clonotypes cover about 0.38% of the sample. The sample comprised naive CD4+ T cells from PBMCs. The sample's cell subset or site label, in plain terms: CD45RA+ positively selected. All receptors come from a man aged 18-30 years in good health. Some clones in this sample may be carry-over from other donors' samples.

This clone has more than one count but fewer than ten. The chain employs TRBV6-1 and TRBJ1-1; tentative D call: TRBD1 (5 bases). CDR3 length: 15 amino acids. The ends were cut back, 3 bases at V and 3 bases at J, with 14 bases in the middle. Germline V gene lookup returns CDR1 MNHNS and CDR2 SASEGT. Here the CDR3 DNA reads TGTGCCAGCAGTGACCCGGGGGGAGGAGACACTGAAGCTTTCTTT. As protein: CASSDPGGGDTEAFF.

The rearrangement joins TRBV28 to TRBJ2-3; D might be TRBD1 or TRBD2, each matching 6 bases. The germline V gene has CDR1 MDHEN and CDR2 SYDVKM. V shed 7 bases and J shed 2 bases, with 22 bases lying between them. This CDR3 is 17 amino acids long. CDR3: CASTPFSRGTHTDTQYF. CDR3 in DNA: TGTGCCAGCACCCCCTTTAGTCGGGGGACACACACAGATACGCAGTATTTT.

The V gene is TRBV5-1, the J gene TRBJ2-5; 7 bases map to TRBD1. Germline V gives CDR1 SGHRS, CDR2 YFSETQ. CDR3 length: 15 residues. The V gene end was trimmed by 0 bases and the J gene end by 3 bases; junction bases not matched to a gene: 5. In nucleotides, the CDR3 is TGCGCCAGCAGCTTGGCCCAGGGGGTGAAAGAGACCCAGTACTTC. Amino acids: CASSLAQGVKETQYF.

The chain joins TRBV15 to TRBJ2-7; 8 bases are a match to TRBD1. Germline values: CDR1 LNHNV, CDR2 YYDKDF (reference sequence). V was pared by 3 bases and J by 5 bases, with 9 bases of the junction left unmatched. This CDR3 has 15 residues. CDR3 protein: CATSRSGTGGNEQYF. CDR3 DNA: TGTGCCACCAGCAGGTCCGGGACAGGAGGGAACGAGCAGTACTTC. Together with reference TRBV15 and TRBJ2-7, the CDR3 gives the full variable domain: DAMVIQNPRYQVTQFGKPVTLSCSQTLNHNVMYWYQQKSSQAPKLLFHYYDKDFNNEADTPDNFQSRRPNTSFCFLDIRSPGLGDTAMYLCATSRSGTGGNEQYFGPGTRLTVT.

The genes are TRBV5-1 and TRBJ2-7; D gene uncertain. Germline-derived CDR1 and CDR2 are SGHRS and YFSETQ. There are 13 residues in the CDR3. Trimming took 0 bases from V and 4 from J, leaving 8 bases between them. The chain's CDR3 is CASSLDSQYEQYF. The CDR3 DNA reads TGCGCCAGCAGCTTGGACAGTCAATACGAGCAGTACTTC.

V and J are TRBV5-4 and TRBJ2-1, with TRBD2 matching over 7 bases. There are 14 residues in the CDR3. Germline CDR1 and CDR2: SGHNT and YYREEE (reference sequence). V lost 1 base to trimming and J lost 5 bases; unmatched junction nucleotides: 3. The CDR3: CASSLKRGDNEQFF. DNA of the CDR3: TGTGCCAGCAGCTTGAAGCGGGGAGACAATGAGCAGTTCTTC.

This chain uses TRBV27 with TRBJ1-2; D might be TRBD1 (6 bases). CDR1 is MNHEY, CDR2 SMNVEV, per germline (reference sequence). CDR3 length: 14 amino acids. V was pared by 6 bases and J by 0 bases, with 11 bases between. The CDR3 is CASRPGVPNYGYTF. The CDR3 DNA sequence: TGTGCCAGCAGACCAGGGGTACCTAACTATGGCTACACCTTC.

The chain joins TRBV5-1 to TRBJ2-6, with D perhaps TRBD1 (5 bases). From germline, CDR1 is SGHRS and CDR2 YFSETQ. V lost 1 base and J 6 bases, leaving 11 bases between the germline ends. CDR3 length: 15 residues. In DNA, the CDR3 is TGCGCCAGCAGCTTGCCAGGGTATGAGGCCAACGTCCTGACTTTC. As protein: CASSLPGYEANVLTF.

The J gene is TRBJ2-3, the V gene TRBV9; 9 positions match TRBD2. CDR1 is SGDLS and CDR2 is YYNGEE in the germline V gene. After removal of 0 bases from V and 5 bases from J, the junction contained 7 bases not matched to a gene. The CDR3 length is 16 residues. The CDR3 protein is CASSVAGAGGVDTQYF. The CDR3 DNA follows: TGTGCCAGCAGCGTAGCTGGCGCGGGAGGGGTAGATACGCAGTATTTT.

The chain employs TRBV14 and TRBJ2-1; the D is unclear. Between the trimmed V and J ends, which lost 2 bases and 3 bases, there was a span of 8 bases. There are 14 residues in the CDR3. The germline V gene encodes CDR1 SGHDN and CDR2 FVKESK. CDR3 nucleotide sequence: TGTGCCAGCAGCCAATCTATCGGCTACAATGAGCAGTTCTTC. Amino acids: CASSQSIGYNEQFF.

The chain recombines TRBV27 with TRBJ2-7; possibly TRBD1 for D (6 bases). The germline CDR1 and CDR2 sequences are MNHEY and SMNVEV (reference sequence). The ends were cut back, 3 bases at V and 4 bases at J, with 13 bases in the middle. The CDR3 is 14 amino acids. CDR3 amino acids: CASSLNRAGYEQYF. The CDR3 nucleotides are TGTGCCAGCAGTTTGAACAGGGCAGGATACGAGCAGTACTTC.